This TCR beta chain was sequenced for a study of cytomegalovirus exposure and HLA in healthy donors. Study-wide results and limits: Cytomegalovirus association was assigned to approximately 160 TCR beta chains. It was confirmed in vitro that a few of the CMV-associated chains were specific for CMV antigens.

Points on this clone: Its antigen is unidentified.

Germline V lookup: CDR1 SEHNR, CDR2 FQNEAQ (reference sequence). Deletions cut 6 bases from V and 0 bases from J, with 26 bases between. The CDR3 is 19 residues long. Profiling relied on immunoSEQ multiplex PCR, and the TCRdb table lists in-frame clones only, not all of them. The table records 200,000 to 250,000 clones, around 87% of them present only once. Sequencing was carried out using PBMCs. The sequence was obtained from a man aged 18 to 35 in good health and CMV-seronegative. V is TRBV7-9 and J is TRBJ1-1; TRBD1 is a possible D gene (5 bases). The CDR3 loop reads CASRRTWGQGAVMNTEAFF. The CDR3 DNA follows: TGTGCCAGCAGACGTACTTGGGGTCAGGGCGCTGTAATGAACACTGAAGCTTTCTTT. Full variable domain (missing parts from reference TRBV7-9 and TRBJ1-1): DTGVSQNPRHKITKRGQNVTFRCDPISEHNRLYWYRQTLGQGPEFLTYFQNEAQLEKSRLLSDRFSAERPKGSFSTLEIQRTEQGDSAMYLCASRRTWGQGAVMNTEAFFGQGTRLTVV.